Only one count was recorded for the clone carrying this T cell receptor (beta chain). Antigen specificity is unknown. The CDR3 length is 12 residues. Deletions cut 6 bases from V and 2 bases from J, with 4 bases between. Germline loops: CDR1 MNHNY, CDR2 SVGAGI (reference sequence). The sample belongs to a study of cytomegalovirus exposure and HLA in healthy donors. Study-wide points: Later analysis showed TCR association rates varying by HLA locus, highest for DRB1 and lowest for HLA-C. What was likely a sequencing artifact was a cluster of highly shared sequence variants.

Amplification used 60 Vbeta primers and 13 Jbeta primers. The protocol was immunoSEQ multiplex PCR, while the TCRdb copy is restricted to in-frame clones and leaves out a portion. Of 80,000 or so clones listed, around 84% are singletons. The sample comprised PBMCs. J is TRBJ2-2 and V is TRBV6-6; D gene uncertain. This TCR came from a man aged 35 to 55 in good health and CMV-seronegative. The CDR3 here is CASSPNTGELFF. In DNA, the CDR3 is TGTGCCAGCAGCCCAAACACCGGGGAGCTGTTTTTT.